This T cell receptor (beta chain) was documented in a study of T cells after yellow fever vaccination. The germline CDR1 and CDR2 sequences are SQVTM and ANQGSEA. V was clipped by 6 bases and J by 4 bases, with 4 bases between them. CDR3 length: 11 amino acids. MiXCR, run by TCRdb on the 5' RACE reads, gives a single entry per CDR3 protein. The sample has hundreds of thousands of distinct CDR3 sequences; about 12% are singletons. The rearrangement joins TRBV29-1 to TRBJ2-6; D unclear. Sequenced here: PBMCs, sampled on the day of the yellow fever booster vaccination. This TCR derives from a man between 25 and 39 years old who received the YFV17D yellow fever vaccine. The CDR3 is CSVLGANVLTF. For the CDR3, the DNA is TGCAGCGTCCTAGGGGCCAACGTCCTGACTTTC.